This T cell receptor beta chain stems from a study of CD8 T cells in Susac syndrome. An input of about 0.5 to 1 ug of RNA was subjected to reverse transcription using random hexamers. MiXCR was run by TCRdb on the immunoSEQ multiplex PCR reads, yielding one entry per CDR3 protein. The sample shows nearly 200,000 distinct CDR3 sequences, roughly 96% of them seen only once. V was cut by 8 bases and J by 5 bases, with 15 bases left in between. The CDR3 consists of 13 residues. The sequence derives from a human donor with multiple sclerosis. Sequencing used CD4+ T cells from PBMCs. The V call is TRBV12-3 or TRBV12-4, the J call TRBJ1-2; maybe TRBD1 (5 bases). The CDR3 nucleotides read TGTGCCAGCGCCCGGGGGGAAGAGTATGGCTACACCTTC. Its translation is CASARGEEYGYTF.